What follows are 7 T cell receptor beta chains derived from one specimen sequenced in a study of shared clonotypes between healthy human individuals. Profiled with immunoSEQ multiplex PCR; TCRdb holds only in-frame clones, not every one. This sample has about half a million clones, with around 79% found just once. The sample comprised PBMCs. These receptor sequences come from a woman in her 40s in good health. Some clones in this sample may be carry-over from other donors' samples.

The J gene is TRBJ2-7, the V gene TRBV7-2, with D possibly being TRBD1 or TRBD2 (5 bases each). Germline values: CDR1 SGHTA, CDR2 FQGNSA. Trimming shortened V by 0 bases and J by 3 bases, and 12 bases separated the two germline ends. This CDR3 spans 15 amino acids. The chain's CDR3 is CASSLAAGTLYEQYF. The DNA of the CDR3 is TGTGCCAGCAGCTTAGCCGCAGGGACCCTCTACGAGCAGTACTTC.

About this clone: At one end, the junction sequence differs from germline, possibly due to a read error. This CDR3 reads CASSQGRGAFYKQYF. Here the CDR3 DNA reads TGCGCCAGCAGCCAAGGTCGGGGGGCGTTCTACAAGCAGTACTTC. The rearrangement joins TRBV4-1 to TRBJ2-7, with a possible D match to TRBD2 (7 bases). This CDR3 has 15 residues. Germline CDR1 reads MGHRA; CDR2 reads YSYEKL.

With respect to this clone: Its ends do not fully match the called genes, so a read error is possible. This chain uses TRBV7-7 with TRBJ2-7, with 9 bases aligning to TRBD2. Germline V gene data show CDR1 as SSHAT and CDR2 as FNYEAQ (reference sequence). This CDR3 contains 14 residues. The chain's CDR3 is CASSPSGGLGEQYF. DNA of the CDR3: TGTGCTAGCAGCCCGAGCGGGGGGTTGGGGGAGCAGTACTTC.

This chain uses TRBV6-1 with TRBJ1-4; 9 nucleotides match TRBD1. Germline lookup yields CDR1 MNHNS and CDR2 SASEGT. The CDR3 contains 14 residues. Losses at the gene ends were 6 bases for V and 4 bases for J; bases not matched to a gene: 3. The CDR3 reads CASRTGQGNEKLFF. The CDR3 DNA reads as TGTGCCAGCAGAACGGGACAGGGTAATGAAAAACTGTTTTTT.

The chain recombines TRBV7-2 with TRBJ2-7, with D uncertain. Germline V gene data show CDR1 as SGHTA and CDR2 as FQGNSA. The V gene lost 5 bases and the J gene lost 1 base, with 9 bases spanning the gap. This CDR3 spans 13 amino acids. The DNA for the CDR3 is TGTGCCAGCAGCCACGGTCATTCCTACGAGCAGTACTTC. This translates into CASSHGHSYEQYF.

The J gene is TRBJ2-5, the V gene TRBV4-2; 7 bases map to TRBD1. The J call is in doubt because the DNA end fits TRBJ2-7 better. The CDR3 is made up of 15 amino acids. Germline values: CDR1 LGHNA, CDR2 YNFKEQ. For the CDR3, the DNA is TGTGCCAGCAGCCAAGCTATAACAGGGGTTAACGAGCAGTACTTC. Amino acid sequence: CASSQAITGVNEQYF.

This rearrangement joins TRBV28 to TRBJ1-2; perhaps TRBD1 as D (5 bases). Germline V CDR1 and CDR2: MDHEN, SYDVKM. V was cut by 2 bases and J by 8 bases, with 12 bases left in between. The CDR3 extends over 13 amino acids. CDR3 sequence reads: CASSLGRQMGYTF. The CDR3 DNA follows: TGTGCCAGCAGTTTAGGAAGACAGATGGGCTACACCTTC.